This T cell receptor (beta chain) was documented in a study of long-term antiretroviral therapy in people with HIV. This was the immunoSEQ v3.0 assay at survey level. The assay was immunoSEQ multiplex PCR, and TCRdb's table has in-frame clones only and misses some. The sample includes around 20,000 clones, 85% of them seen just once. V lost 5 bases and J lost 6, with 14 bases in between. Germline V gives CDR1 LNHDA, CDR2 SQIVND (reference sequence). The CDR3 has 14 residues. Cryopreserved PBMC, at roughly 0.85-11 million per sample, were present before DNA extraction. The sample was unsorted PBMCs, taken about 4 years after starting antiretroviral therapy. J is TRBJ1-5 and V is TRBV19; TRBD1 might be the D (6 bases). The clonotype comes from a man aged 18-30 years with HIV. The CDR3 region has the DNA TGTGCCAGTAGTGTCTCAACAGGGTTTCAGCCCCAGCATTTT. This translates into CASSVSTGFQPQHF.